This TCR beta chain was obtained from a study of early T cells in non-severe SARS-CoV-2 infection. TCRdb processed the 5' RACE reads anew with MiXCR; each CDR3 protein has one entry. The table includes around 70,000 distinct CDR3 sequences, approximately 8.3% detected once. Whole-study findings and limits: VDJdb matches were skewed toward anti-spike CD8 T cell responses.

The CDR3 extends over 14 amino acids. The V end lost 6 bases, the J end lost 2 bases, and 11 bases lay between the germline ends. This clonotype was seen a few times. The antigen remains unidentified. The gene calls are TRBV12-3 or TRBV12-4 and TRBJ1-5, with a weak D call TRBD1 (6 bases). This sequence was found in an adult who was a healthcare worker with PCR-confirmed SARS-CoV-2 infection or an uninfected control (not recorded which). Input material: whole blood. CDR3 in DNA: TGTGCCAGCAGCTGGGCAGGGGGCAATCAGCCCCAGCATTTT. It codes for CASSWAGGNQPQHF.